This TCR beta chain stems from a study of patients and donors after allogeneic stem cell transplantation. The ends were cut back, 0 bases at V and 11 bases at J, with 17 bases in the middle. Germline V gene sequence: CDR1 SGHRS, CDR2 YFSETQ. This CDR3 is built from 15 residues. TCRdb redid the calling of the RT-PCR reads with MiXCR, one entry per CDR3 protein. The sample has some 880,000 distinct CDR3 sequences, 15% to 20% seen once. This chain links TRBV5-1 with TRBJ1-4; D remains unclear. The clonotype was recovered from a human donor who was either an allogeneic HSCT recipient or a stem cell or donor lymphocyte infusion donor (not recorded which). It is not recorded whose cells these are; they may come from a transplant donor. The material sequenced was blood, either unsorted or a sorted T cell fraction (not recorded which). The CDR3 loop is CASSLVAGWADKLFF. In nucleotides, the CDR3 is TGCGCCAGCAGCTTGGTAGCCGGCTGGGCGGATAAACTGTTTTTT.